One and the same sample provided the 21 T cell receptor beta chains below, sequenced in a study of STAT5B mutations in CD4+ large granular lymphocyte leukemia. Assay used: immunoSEQ multiplex PCR; TCRdb lists only in-frame clones, some missing. This table holds tens of thousands of clones, 78% found once. The sequenced material came from CD4+ T cells from blood buffy coats. The receptors were sampled from a human donor in good health.

This sequence joins TRBV11-1 and TRBJ2-5; 7 nucleotides match TRBD1. CDR3 length: 13 amino acids. J was trimmed by 8 bases and V by 2 bases; bases with no gene match: 5. Germline lookup yields CDR1 SGHAT and CDR2 FQDESV (reference sequence). CDR3 in amino acids: CASSLKQGSTQYF. DNA of the CDR3: TGTGCCAGCAGCTTAAAACAGGGGTCAACCCAGTACTTC. Full variable domain (outside the CDR3, taken from reference TRBV11-1 and TRBJ2-5): EAEVAQSPRYKITEKSQAVAFWCDPISGHATLYWYRQILGQGPELLVQFQDESVVDDSQLPKDRFSAERLKGVDSTLKIQPAELGDSAMYLCASSLKQGSTQYFGPGTRLLVL.

The genes are TRBV9 and TRBJ2-7; D is perhaps TRBD1 (6 bases). V lost 3 bases, J lost 12 bases, and 19 bases lay in between. This CDR3 is 13 amino acids long. Germline V gene sequence: CDR1 SGDLS, CDR2 YYNGEE. CDR3 protein: CASSAGLNRERYF. As DNA, the CDR3 is TGTGCCAGCAGCGCAGGATTGAACAGGGAACGGTACTTC.

The CDR3 spells CASRSTGESEAFF. The CDR3 region has the DNA TGTGCCAGCAGATCAACAGGGGAAAGTGAAGCTTTCTTT. The rearrangement uses TRBV6-5 and TRBJ1-1, with 7 positions matching TRBD1. This CDR3 has 13 residues. Germline V gives CDR1 MNHEY, CDR2 SVGAGI. J was trimmed by 7 bases and V by 6 bases; bases with no gene match: 8.

The chain carries TRBV5-1 and TRBJ2-3, with TRBD2 identical over 7 bases. This CDR3 comprises 16 residues. CDR1 SGHRS and CDR2 YFSETQ come from the germline V gene. The junction had 7 bases not matched to a gene; V was cut back by 3 bases and J by 0 bases. The CDR3, as DNA: TGCGCCAGCAGCTGGGGCCTAGCGGCTAGCACAGATACGCAGTATTTT. It specifies CASSWGLAASTDTQYF.

This clone appeared a single time. The chain has TRBV7-6 and TRBJ2-2; possibly TRBD2 for D (6 bases). CDR1 is SGHVS, CDR2 FNYEAQ, per germline. Trimming pared 6 bases from V and 5 bases from J, leaving 10 bases between. This CDR3 contains 13 residues. The CDR3 spells CASSLLATGELFF. The CDR3 region has the DNA TGTGCCAGCAGTTTACTAGCTACCGGGGAGCTGTTTTTT.

The chain links TRBV7-3 to TRBJ2-7, with D possibly being TRBD1 (6 bases). Per germline, CDR1 SGHTA and CDR2 FQGTGA. The CDR3 covers 13 residues. Trimming removed 5 bases at V and 5 bases at J, with 13 bases between. This CDR3 reads CASSLAHRDEQYF. The CDR3 DNA reads TGTGCCAGCAGCCTCGCACACAGGGACGAGCAGTACTTC. Filled out from reference TRBV7-3 and TRBJ2-7, the complete variable domain reads GAGVSQTPSNKVTEKGKYVELRCDPISGHTALYWYRQSLGQGPEFLIYFQGTGAADDSGLPNDRFFAVRPEGSVSTLKIQRTERGDSAVYLCASSLAHRDEQYFGPGTRLTVT.

The V gene is TRBV28, the J gene TRBJ2-7, with 9 positions matching TRBD1. V was clipped by 4 bases and J by 3 bases; unmatched bases: 16. CDR1 is MDHEN and CDR2 is SYDVKM in the germline V gene. CDR3 length: 18 residues. The CDR3 region has the DNA TGTGCCAGCAGTTCAGGGTTCCCCGAGGGACAGGGAGGCTACGAGCAGTACTTC. It specifies CASSSGFPEGQGGYEQYF.

The chain employs TRBV11-2 and TRBJ2-2; D unresolved. The CDR3 is made up of 13 amino acids. V was trimmed by 5 bases and J by 1 base, leaving 5 bases between them. Germline-derived CDR1 and CDR2 are SGHAT and FQNNGV. The CDR3 DNA sequence: TGTGCCAGCAGCCCACTGAACACCGGGGAGCTGTTTTTT. Amino acid sequence: CASSPLNTGELFF.

The V call is TRBV6-1, the J call TRBJ1-1, with D possibly matching TRBD1 (6 bases). Trimming stripped 2 bases from V and 4 bases from J, with 23 bases between. The CDR3 runs 18 residues. Germline CDR1 reads MNHNS; CDR2 reads SASEGT. The CDR3 DNA is TGTGCCAGCAGTGAACTCTCCAGCTGGACAGCGAGGGGCACTGAAGCTTTCTTT. It translates to CASSELSSWTARGTEAFF.

V gene TRBV13 combines with J gene TRBJ2-3; D remains ambiguous. V was shortened by 0 bases and J by 0 bases, with 4 bases between the two germline ends. Germline V gene lookup returns CDR1 PRHDT and CDR2 FYEKMQ (reference sequence). This CDR3 comprises 14 residues. CDR3 coding DNA: TGTGCCAGCAGCTTAGGATCTAGCACAGATACGCAGTATTTT. This codes for CASSLGSSTDTQYF.

The rearrangement links TRBV5-6 to TRBJ2-3; 11 nucleotides line up with TRBD2. Trimming at V came to 4 bases and at J to 2 bases, leaving 9 bases not matched to a gene. The CDR3 runs to 17 residues. CDR1 SGHDT and CDR2 YYEEEE come from the germline V gene. The CDR3 DNA follows: TGTGCCAGCAGCCCCGGGACTAGCGGAATTTTCACAGATACGCAGTATTTT. Translation: CASSPGTSGIFTDTQYF.

The CDR3 here is CASSLALGDTGELFF. CDR3 in DNA: TGCGCCAGCAGCTTGGCCTTGGGGGACACCGGGGAGCTGTTTTTT. The V gene is TRBV5-1, the J gene TRBJ2-2; D tentatively fits TRBD1 or TRBD2 (5 bases each). Germline V lookup: CDR1 SGHRS, CDR2 YFSETQ. V lost 0 bases and J lost 3, with 9 bases in between. This CDR3 is built from 15 residues.

The chain has TRBV10-3 and TRBJ1-1; 9 positions agree with TRBD1. Germline V gene data show CDR1 as ENHRY and CDR2 as SYGVKD. Unmatched junction bases numbered 10, after V lost 10 bases and J lost 4 bases. The CDR3 runs 14 residues. This chain's CDR3 is CATATGGVFTEAFF. The CDR3 DNA reads TGTGCCACCGCAACAGGGGGCGTTTTCACTGAAGCTTTCTTT.

This sequence joins TRBV18 and TRBJ1-6, with a tentative D call TRBD1 (6 bases). Germline V gives CDR1 KGHSH, CDR2 LQKENI. Trimming pared 3 bases from V and 7 bases from J, leaving 13 bases between. The CDR3 consists of 15 residues. This CDR3 reads CASSPSGASNSPLHF. In DNA form, the CDR3 reads TGTGCCAGCTCACCCTCGGGGGCGTCAAATTCACCCCTCCACTTT.

This chain joins TRBV25-1 and TRBJ2-7; 9 nucleotides match TRBD2. Germline V gene sequence: CDR1 MGHDK, CDR2 SYGVNS. This CDR3 comprises 15 residues. Unmatched junction bases numbered 15, after V lost 9 bases and J lost 6 bases. CDR3 DNA sequence: TGTGCCAGTGGAACGGCTAGCGGGACGGACGGCGAGCAGTACTTC. Its protein product is CASGTASGTDGEQYF.

This clone was counted only a few times. The chain is built from TRBV11-2 and TRBJ1-5; no clear D gene. The germline V gene encodes CDR1 SGHAT and CDR2 FQNNGV. V lost 1 base and J 5 bases, leaving 6 bases between the germline ends. The CDR3 totals 13 residues. This CDR3 is CASSLVQDQPQHF. CDR3 sequence (DNA): TGTGCCAGCAGCTTAGTTCAGGATCAGCCCCAGCATTTT.

V gene TRBV6-1 combines with J gene TRBJ2-1, with D perhaps TRBD2 (6 bases). The CDR3 covers 13 residues. The V gene lost 6 bases and the J gene lost 6 bases, with 12 bases spanning the gap. In germline, CDR1 is MNHNS, CDR2 SASEGT. CDR3 loop: CASSGGRSNEQFF. As DNA, the CDR3 is TGTGCCAGCAGCGGGGGACGGAGCAATGAGCAGTTCTTC.

The V call is TRBV28, the J call TRBJ1-2; weak D call: TRBD1 (5 bases). Trimming left V 8 bases short and J 8 bases short, with 15 bases between. This CDR3 spans 12 amino acids. CDR1 is MDHEN and CDR2 is SYDVKM in the germline V gene. The CDR3 coding sequence is TGTGCCAGCTACAGGTCGCTATTAGGCTACACCTTC. Translated: CASYRSLLGYTF.

This clone was observed a few times. The V gene is TRBV5-1, the J gene TRBJ1-1; TRBD1 aligns across 11 bases. This CDR3 contains 14 residues. Germline V gene data show CDR1 as SGHRS and CDR2 as YFSETQ. Trimming at V came to 5 bases and at J to 2 bases, leaving 2 bases not matched to a gene. In DNA, the CDR3 is TGCGCCAGCAGGGGGACAGGGGGAAACACTGAAGCTTTCTTT. Encoded protein: CASRGTGGNTEAFF.

V gene TRBV2 combines with J gene TRBJ2-5, with 16 bases lining up with TRBD2. This CDR3 contains 18 residues. V shed 4 bases and J 4 bases; nucleotides not matched to a gene: 9. Germline-derived CDR1 and CDR2 are SNHLY and FYNNEI. The CDR3 here is CASSAQGTSGGVAETQYF. The CDR3 DNA is TGTGCCAGCAGTGCCCAGGGGACTAGCGGGGGGGTTGCAGAGACCCAGTACTTC.

The V gene is TRBV2, the J gene TRBJ1-1, with D unclear. There are 12 residues in the CDR3. The germline V gene encodes CDR1 SNHLY and CDR2 FYNNEI. Trimming removed 4 bases at V and 6 bases at J, with 9 bases between. As DNA, the CDR3 is TGTGCCAGCAGTGGATTGTGGGCTGAAGCTTTCTTT. Translation: CASSGLWAEAFF.